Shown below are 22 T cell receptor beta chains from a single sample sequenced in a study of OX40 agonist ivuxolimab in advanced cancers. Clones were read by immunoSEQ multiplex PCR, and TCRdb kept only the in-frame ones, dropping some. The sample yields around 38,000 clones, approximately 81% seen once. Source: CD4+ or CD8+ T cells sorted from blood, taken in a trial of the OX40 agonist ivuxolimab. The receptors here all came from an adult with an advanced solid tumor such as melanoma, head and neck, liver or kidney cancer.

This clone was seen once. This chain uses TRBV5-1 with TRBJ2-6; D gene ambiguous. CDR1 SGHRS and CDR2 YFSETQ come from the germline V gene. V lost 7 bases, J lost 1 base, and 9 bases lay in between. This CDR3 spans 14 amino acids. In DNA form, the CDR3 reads TGCGCCAGCCGCCCCCTATCTGGGGCCAACGTCCTGACTTTC. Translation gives CASRPLSGANVLTF.

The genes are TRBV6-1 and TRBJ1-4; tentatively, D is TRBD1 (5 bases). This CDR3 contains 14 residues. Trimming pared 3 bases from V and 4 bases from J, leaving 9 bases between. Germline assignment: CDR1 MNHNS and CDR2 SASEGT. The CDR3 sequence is CASSDWGFNEKLFF. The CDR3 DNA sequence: TGTGCCAGCAGTGATTGGGGGTTTAATGAAAAACTGTTTTTT.

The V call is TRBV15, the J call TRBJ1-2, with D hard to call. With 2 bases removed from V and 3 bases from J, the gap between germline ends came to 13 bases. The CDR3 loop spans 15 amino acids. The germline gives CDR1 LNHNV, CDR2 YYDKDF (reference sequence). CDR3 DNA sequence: TGTGCCACCAGCAGAAACCGAGACGGTTACTATGGCTACACCTTC. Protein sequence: CATSRNRDGYYGYTF.

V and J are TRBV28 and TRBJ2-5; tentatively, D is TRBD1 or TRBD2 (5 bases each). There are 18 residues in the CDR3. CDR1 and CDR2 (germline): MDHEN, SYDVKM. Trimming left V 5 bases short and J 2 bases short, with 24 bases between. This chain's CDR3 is CASSPSRGLGTLQETQYF. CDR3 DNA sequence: TGTGCCAGCAGTCCTAGCCGGGGCCTGGGCACCTTACAAGAGACCCAGTACTTC.

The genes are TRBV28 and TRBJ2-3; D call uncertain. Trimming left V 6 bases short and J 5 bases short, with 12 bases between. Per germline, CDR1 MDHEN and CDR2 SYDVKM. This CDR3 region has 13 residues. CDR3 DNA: TGTGCCAGCAGCCGGATCAGAGGAGATACGCAGTATTTT. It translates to CASSRIRGDTQYF.

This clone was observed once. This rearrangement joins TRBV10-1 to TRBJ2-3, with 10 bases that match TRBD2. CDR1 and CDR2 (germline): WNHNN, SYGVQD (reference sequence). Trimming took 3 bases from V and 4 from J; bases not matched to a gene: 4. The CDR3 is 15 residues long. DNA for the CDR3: TGCGCCAGCAGTGAAATAGCGGGGGGTCCAGATACGCAGTATTTT. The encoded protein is CASSEIAGGPDTQYF.

The CDR3 region has the DNA TGTGCCAGCAGTTTGCGGTGGGGCCAACCCTACAATGAGCAGTTCTTC. Amino acids: CASSLRWGQPYNEQFF. The chain couples TRBV28 to TRBJ2-1; D may be TRBD1 (5 bases). Per the germline V gene, CDR1 is MDHEN and CDR2 is SYDVKM. The V end was cut by 3 bases, the J end by 2 bases, with 14 bases between. The CDR3 is 16 amino acids.

The CDR3 loop is CASSLIDSINSPLHF. CDR3 sequence (DNA): TGTGCCAGCAGCTTAATTGACAGCATAAATTCACCCCTCCACTTT. The V and J genes are TRBV7-3 and TRBJ1-6; TRBD1 is a possible D gene (5 bases). The CDR3 extends over 15 amino acids. Germline-derived CDR1 and CDR2 are SGHTA and FQGTGA. V lost 1 base and J lost 7, with 11 bases in between.

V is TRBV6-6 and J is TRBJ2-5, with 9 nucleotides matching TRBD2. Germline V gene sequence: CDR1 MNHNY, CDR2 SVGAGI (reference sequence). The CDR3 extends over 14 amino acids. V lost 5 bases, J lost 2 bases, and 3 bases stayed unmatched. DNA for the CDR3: TGTGCCAGCAGTGAGCGGGGGGCACAAGAGACCCAGTACTTC. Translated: CASSERGAQETQYF.

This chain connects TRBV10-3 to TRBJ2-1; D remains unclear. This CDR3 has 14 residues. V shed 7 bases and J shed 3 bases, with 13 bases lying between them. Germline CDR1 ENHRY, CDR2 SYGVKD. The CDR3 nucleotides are TGTGCCATCAACCCTTCGACGGACTACAATGAGCAGTTCTTC. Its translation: CAINPSTDYNEQFF.

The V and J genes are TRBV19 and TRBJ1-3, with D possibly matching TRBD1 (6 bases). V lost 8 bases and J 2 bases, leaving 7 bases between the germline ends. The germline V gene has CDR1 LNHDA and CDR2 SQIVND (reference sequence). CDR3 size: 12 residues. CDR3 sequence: CASGTTGNTIYF. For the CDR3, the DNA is TGTGCCAGTGGGACAACTGGAAACACCATATATTTT.

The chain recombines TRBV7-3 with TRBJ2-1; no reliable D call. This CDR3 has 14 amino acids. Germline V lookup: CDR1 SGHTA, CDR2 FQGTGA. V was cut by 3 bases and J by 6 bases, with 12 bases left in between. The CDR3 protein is CASSLGDPTNEQFF. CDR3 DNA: TGTGCCAGCAGCTTGGGTGATCCTACCAATGAGCAGTTCTTC.

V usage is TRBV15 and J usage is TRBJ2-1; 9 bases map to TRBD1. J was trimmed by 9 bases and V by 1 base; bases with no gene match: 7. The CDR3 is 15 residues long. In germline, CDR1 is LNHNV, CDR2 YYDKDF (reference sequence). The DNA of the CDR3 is TGTGCCACCAGCAGAGGAGGGAACAGGGGGCTTGAGCAGTTCTTC. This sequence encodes CATSRGGNRGLEQFF.

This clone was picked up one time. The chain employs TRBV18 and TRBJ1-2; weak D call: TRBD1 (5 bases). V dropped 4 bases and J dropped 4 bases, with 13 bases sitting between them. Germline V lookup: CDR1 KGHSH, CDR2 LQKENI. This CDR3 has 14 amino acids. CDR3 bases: TGTGCCAGCTCACGGGATGGGACTTTCTATGGCTACACCTTC. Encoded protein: CASSRDGTFYGYTF.

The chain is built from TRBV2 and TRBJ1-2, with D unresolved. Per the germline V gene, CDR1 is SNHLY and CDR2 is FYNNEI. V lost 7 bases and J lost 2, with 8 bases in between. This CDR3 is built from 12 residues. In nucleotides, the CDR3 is TGTGCCAGCATGGCCTTGAACTATGGCTACACCTTC. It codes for CASMALNYGYTF.

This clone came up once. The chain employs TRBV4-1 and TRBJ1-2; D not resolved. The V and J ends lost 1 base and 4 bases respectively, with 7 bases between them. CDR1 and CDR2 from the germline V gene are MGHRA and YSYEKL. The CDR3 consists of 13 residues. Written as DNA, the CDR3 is TGCGCCAGCAGCCAAGCAGCTCTCTATGGCTACACCTTC. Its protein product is CASSQAALYGYTF.

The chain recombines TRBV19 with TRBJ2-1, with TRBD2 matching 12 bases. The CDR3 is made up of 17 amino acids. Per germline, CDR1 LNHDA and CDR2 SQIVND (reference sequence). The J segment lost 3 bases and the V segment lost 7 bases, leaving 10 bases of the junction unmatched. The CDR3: CASIETSGSKGYNEQFF. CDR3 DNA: TGTGCCAGTATTGAGACTAGCGGGAGTAAAGGCTACAATGAGCAGTTCTTC.

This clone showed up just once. This chain's CDR3 is CASSPRGAGTNEKLFF. The CDR3 DNA reads TGTGCCAGCTCACCACGAGGGGCCGGAACTAATGAAAAACTGTTTTTT. This chain uses TRBV18 with TRBJ1-4; the D gene is possibly TRBD1 (5 bases). Trimming took 1 base from V and 1 from J, leaving 10 bases between them. Germline CDR1 reads KGHSH; CDR2 reads LQKENI. The CDR3 extends over 16 amino acids.

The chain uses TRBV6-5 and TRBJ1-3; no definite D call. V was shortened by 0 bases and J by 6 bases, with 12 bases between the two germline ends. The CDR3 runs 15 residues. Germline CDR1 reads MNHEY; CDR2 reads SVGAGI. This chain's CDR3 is CASSYSRGMANTIYF. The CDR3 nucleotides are TGTGCCAGCAGTTACTCGCGGGGTATGGCAAACACCATATATTTT.

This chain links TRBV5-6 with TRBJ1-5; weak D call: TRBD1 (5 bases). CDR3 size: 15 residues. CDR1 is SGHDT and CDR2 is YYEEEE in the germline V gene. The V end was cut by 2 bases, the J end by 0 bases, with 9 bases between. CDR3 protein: CASSFGGGSNQPQHF. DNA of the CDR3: TGTGCCAGCAGCTTCGGGGGAGGTAGCAATCAGCCCCAGCATTTT.

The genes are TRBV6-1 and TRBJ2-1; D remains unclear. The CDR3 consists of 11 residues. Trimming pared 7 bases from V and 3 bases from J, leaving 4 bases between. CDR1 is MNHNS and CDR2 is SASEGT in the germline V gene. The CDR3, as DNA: TGTGCCAGCACCGGCTACAATGAGCAGTTCTTC. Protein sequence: CASTGYNEQFF.

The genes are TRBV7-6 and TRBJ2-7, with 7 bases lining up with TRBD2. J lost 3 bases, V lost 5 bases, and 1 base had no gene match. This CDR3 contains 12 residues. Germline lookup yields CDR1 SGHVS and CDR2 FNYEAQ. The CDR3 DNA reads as TGTGCCAGCAGCCCGGGGGGCTACGAGCAGTACTTC. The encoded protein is CASSPGGYEQYF.